This T cell receptor (beta chain) is drawn from a study of response to subunit inactivated influenza vaccine. Whole-study results and caveats: With each seasonal influenza vaccination, the authors suggested, few new T cells are recruited.

V lost 5 bases, J lost 2 bases, and 7 bases lay in between. The CDR3 loop spans 12 amino acids. This clonotype came up many times. Its cognate antigen is unknown. TCRdb processed the RT-PCR reads anew with MiXCR; each CDR3 protein has one entry. The profile shows hundreds of thousands of distinct CDR3 sequences, 10% to 15% of them singletons. The receptor was derived from a man between 45 and 60 years old who received an inactivated influenza vaccine. The source material was PBMCs from blood, sampled 35 to 45 days after vaccination. V is TRBV12-3 or TRBV12-4 and J is TRBJ2-7, with D uncertain. The CDR3 spells CASSMDPYEQYF. Written as DNA, the CDR3 is TGTGCCAGCAGTATGGACCCCTACGAGCAGTACTTC.